The 21 T cell receptor beta chains below were found in one sample sequenced in a study of CD4+ T cells in melanoma. The protocol was immunoSEQ multiplex PCR, while the TCRdb copy is restricted to in-frame clones and leaves out a portion. The sample consists of some 13,000 clones, 68% of them appearing once. Sequencing was done on a sample of cells from a culture (not recorded whether cultured in vitro). The receptors were gathered from a human donor with melanoma.

The J gene is TRBJ1-4, the V gene TRBV4-2; unclear D gene. The CDR3 spans 15 residues. In germline, CDR1 is LGHNA, CDR2 YNFKEQ. Trimming cost V 4 bases and J 8 bases, with 17 bases left between them. This CDR3 is CASSRDGELREKLFF. In DNA form, the CDR3 reads TGTGCCAGCAGCCGAGACGGGGAGTTGCGGGAAAAACTGTTTTTT.

V is TRBV7-3 and J is TRBJ2-7; D gene unclear. Trimming removed 2 bases at V and 5 bases at J, with 10 bases between. The length of the CDR3 is 13 residues. The germline CDR1 and CDR2 sequences are SGHTA and FQGTGA. DNA for the CDR3: TGTGCCAGCAGCTTATATCTGGGTCACGAGCAGTACTTC. Its translation: CASSLYLGHEQYF.

The V and J genes are TRBV2 and TRBJ2-2; D gene uncertain. V lost 6 bases and J lost 6, with 11 bases in between. The V gene's germline CDR1 is SNHLY and CDR2 FYNNEI. This CDR3 has 13 amino acids. This CDR3 reads CASSPVWAGELFF. CDR3 in DNA: TGTGCCAGCAGCCCCGTGTGGGCCGGGGAGCTGTTTTTT.

This chain connects TRBV9 to TRBJ2-3; D remains unclear. The germline gives CDR1 SGDLS, CDR2 YYNGEE. The CDR3 spans 15 residues. V lost 4 bases and J lost 2, with 14 bases in between. DNA of the CDR3: TGTGCCAGCAGCCCTGATGGACGAGACACAGATACGCAGTATTTT. Its protein product is CASSPDGRDTDTQYF.

The CDR3 DNA reads TGTGCCAGCTCACCCCTGGACAGTAACACTGAAGCTTTCTTT. Protein product: CASSPLDSNTEAFF. The chain uses TRBV18 and TRBJ1-1, with D maybe TRBD1 (6 bases). Trimming pared 3 bases from V and 2 bases from J, leaving 10 bases between. Looked up from germline, CDR1 is KGHSH and CDR2 is LQKENI. The CDR3 length is 14 residues.

The chain uses TRBV14 and TRBJ2-7; D is perhaps TRBD2 (6 bases). V was clipped by 7 bases and J by 6 bases, with 19 bases between them. Germline values: CDR1 SGHDN, CDR2 FVKESK. This CDR3 contains 14 residues. This chain's CDR3 is CASKGEGAGGEQYF. The CDR3 DNA reads as TGTGCCAGCAAGGGAGAAGGGGCCGGGGGCGAGCAGTACTTC. Together with reference TRBV14 and TRBJ2-7, the CDR3 gives the full variable domain: EAGVTQFPSHSVIEKGQTVTLRCDPISGHDNLYWYRRVMGKEIKFLLHFVKESKQDESGMPNNRFLAERTGGTYSTLKVQPAELEDSGVYFCASKGEGAGGEQYFGPGTRLTVT.

The genes are TRBV2 and TRBJ2-1, with D perhaps matching TRBD1 (7 bases). CDR3 length: 14 residues. V was shortened by 3 bases and J by 5 bases, with 11 bases between the two germline ends. In germline, CDR1 is SNHLY, CDR2 FYNNEI. The CDR3 spells CASSEQGGDNEQFF. The CDR3 nucleotides are TGTGCCAGCAGTGAGCAGGGGGGAGACAATGAGCAGTTCTTC.

The CDR3 region has the DNA TGTGCCAGCAGCCTAACAGGGGGCAGCAATCAGCCCCAGCATTTT. Translating gives CASSLTGGSNQPQHF. V usage is TRBV6-6 and J usage is TRBJ1-5, with 9 positions matching TRBD1. Germline V gene data show CDR1 as MNHNY and CDR2 as SVGAGI (reference sequence). This CDR3 has 15 amino acids. Trimming took 6 bases from V and 1 from J; bases not matched to a gene: 4.

V gene TRBV11-2 combines with J gene TRBJ2-1, with TRBD2 matching 8 bases. Per the germline V gene, CDR1 is SGHAT and CDR2 is FQNNGV. The CDR3 runs to 15 residues. J gave up 9 bases and V 4 bases, and 11 bases lay outside the gene matches. The CDR3 DNA reads as TGTGCCAGCAGCTCCTTAGCGGGGCCCCGGGGTGAGCAGTTCTTC. Translation: CASSSLAGPRGEQFF.

This clone was observed a handful of times. The chain has TRBV5-1 and TRBJ1-1, with TRBD1 matching over 7 bases. The CDR3 spans 16 residues. V shed 4 bases, J shed 0 bases, and the junction held 9 bases outside the gene matches. Germline loops: CDR1 SGHRS, CDR2 YFSETQ. Here the CDR3 reads CASSPRRDSLNTEAFF. CDR3 DNA sequence: TGCGCCAGCAGCCCCCGACGGGACAGCTTGAACACTGAAGCTTTCTTT.

There are a few counts of this clone. This chain uses TRBV5-1 with TRBJ2-3, with D hard to call. V lost 4 bases and J 4 bases, leaving 16 bases between the germline ends. The length of the CDR3 is 15 residues. From germline, CDR1 is SGHRS and CDR2 YFSETQ. In nucleotides, the CDR3 is TGCGCCAGCAGCCCACGCTACTCGGGCGCAGATACGCAGTATTTT. Amino acids: CASSPRYSGADTQYF.

This clone was picked up a small number of times. As DNA, the CDR3 is TGTGCCAGCAGCCCCGGACGGAACACTGAAGCTTTCTTT. The encoded protein is CASSPGRNTEAFF. The J gene is TRBJ1-1, the V gene TRBV7-3, with D unclear. Trimming left V 5 bases short and J 1 base short, with 8 bases between. CDR3 length: 13 amino acids. Germline V lookup: CDR1 SGHTA, CDR2 FQGTGA.

The rearrangement uses TRBV5-1 and TRBJ2-7, with D unresolved. Germline V gene data show CDR1 as SGHRS and CDR2 as YFSETQ. The CDR3 sequence is 15 residues long. V was clipped by 2 bases and J by 2 bases, with 14 bases between them. This CDR3 is CASSLTANPPYEQYF. The DNA of the CDR3 is TGCGCCAGCAGCTTAACGGCCAACCCTCCCTACGAGCAGTACTTC.

The rearrangement joins TRBV12-5 to TRBJ2-7; D could derive from TRBD1 or TRBD2 (5 bases each). The germline CDR1 and CDR2 sequences are LGHNT and FRNRAP. V shed 5 bases and J shed 3 bases, with 11 bases lying between them. The CDR3 runs 13 residues. CDR3 DNA: TGTGCTAGTGGTCAGGGACGGGGCTACGAGCAGTACTTC. Its protein product is CASGQGRGYEQYF.

The rearrangement links TRBV2 to TRBJ2-5; a possible D gene is TRBD2 (6 bases). CDR1 and CDR2 (germline): SNHLY, FYNNEI. V gave up 8 bases and J gave up 4 bases, with 11 bases separating them. The CDR3 spans 12 residues. CDR3 loop: CASRGTSETQYF. DNA of the CDR3: TGTGCCAGCCGCGGGACTTCAGAGACCCAGTACTTC.

This clone came up a few times. The chain is built from TRBV9 and TRBJ1-1; a possible D gene is TRBD1 (5 bases). V lost 0 bases and J 1 base, leaving 7 bases between the germline ends. CDR3 length: 14 residues. Germline values: CDR1 SGDLS, CDR2 YYNGEE. The CDR3 DNA is TGTGCCAGCAGCGTAGCTGGGGCGAACACTGAAGCTTTCTTT. Residues: CASSVAGANTEAFF.

The gene calls are TRBV7-9 and TRBJ2-2; 7 bases are shared with TRBD1. Germline V lookup: CDR1 SEHNR, CDR2 FQNEAQ (reference sequence). The CDR3 contains 16 residues. Trimming cost V 2 bases and J 5 bases; bases outside gene matches: 8. The CDR3 sequence is CASSLIDRGLTGELFF. The CDR3 DNA reads as TGTGCCAGCAGCTTAATTGATAGGGGGCTGACCGGGGAGCTGTTTTTT.

This chain joins TRBV7-8 and TRBJ2-4; TRBD1 matches at 8 bases. J was trimmed by 6 bases and V by 3 bases; bases with no gene match: 1. The length of the CDR3 is 13 residues. Germline loops: CDR1 SGHVS, CDR2 FQNEAQ. CDR3 region: CASSFDRGNIQYF. The CDR3 nucleotides are TGTGCCAGCAGCTTCGACAGGGGAAACATTCAGTACTTC.

The J gene is TRBJ2-7, the V gene TRBV29-1; 7 nucleotides match TRBD1. The ends lost 3 bases at V and 7 bases at J; junction bases unmatched: 3. Per germline, CDR1 SQVTM and CDR2 ANQGSEA. This CDR3 is built from 11 residues. The CDR3 DNA follows: TGCAGCGTTGAGGCGGACAGGGAGCAGTACTTC. This sequence encodes CSVEADREQYF.

This sequence joins TRBV5-1 and TRBJ2-3, with a possible D match to TRBD2 (7 bases). Germline V gives CDR1 SGHRS, CDR2 YFSETQ. The V and J ends lost 4 bases and 4 bases respectively, with 13 bases between them. The CDR3 is made up of 14 amino acids. The CDR3 sequence: CASSGWGGADTQYF. Written as DNA, the CDR3 is TGCGCCAGCAGCGGGTGGGGGGGCGCAGATACGCAGTATTTT.

The gene calls are TRBV6-6 and TRBJ2-2; possibly TRBD1 for D (5 bases). Germline CDR1 is MNHNY and CDR2 is SVGAGI (reference sequence). V lost 3 bases and J 8 bases, leaving 10 bases between the germline ends. The CDR3 is 13 residues long. The CDR3 reads CASSYSRQGELFF. In DNA, the CDR3 is TGTGCCAGCAGTTATTCGAGACAGGGGGAGCTGTTTTTT.